This T cell receptor beta chain was obtained from a study of T cells in Graves' hyperthyroidism and ophthalmopathy. General study findings and limits: Expanded thyroid clonotypes (above 0.001) were mostly also found in blood.

RNA transcripts provided the source from which TCR beta CDR3 regions were amplified. During a first-round RT-PCR of the TCR CDR3, the HTBI primer set was used. One entry per CDR3 protein, called by TCRdb with MiXCR from the multiplex PCR reads. The table includes 300,000 to 350,000 distinct CDR3 sequences, roughly 17% detected once. Trimming removed 11 bases from V and 7 bases from J, with 14 bases in between. Germline lookup yields CDR1 SNHLY and CDR2 FYNNEI. The length of the CDR3 is 12 residues. This clonotype was found many times. Its antigen is undetermined. An absence of ophthalmopathy progression within 18 months meant stable Graves' hyperthyroidism. Investigators excluded patients with uncontrolled infection, other autoimmune disease, pregnancy or lactation. On the basis of clinical symptoms, serum thyroxine and TRAb, thyroid ultrasound and orbital computed tomography, diagnoses were made.

The receptor comes from a man younger than 40 with Graves' hyperthyroidism. The sample taken for sequencing was blood. The chain is built from TRBV2 and TRBJ1-4, with a weak D call TRBD1 (5 bases). The CDR3 DNA follows: TGTGCCTCCCAAGGGGCGGGTGAAAAACTGTTTTTT. It codes for CASQGAGEKLFF.